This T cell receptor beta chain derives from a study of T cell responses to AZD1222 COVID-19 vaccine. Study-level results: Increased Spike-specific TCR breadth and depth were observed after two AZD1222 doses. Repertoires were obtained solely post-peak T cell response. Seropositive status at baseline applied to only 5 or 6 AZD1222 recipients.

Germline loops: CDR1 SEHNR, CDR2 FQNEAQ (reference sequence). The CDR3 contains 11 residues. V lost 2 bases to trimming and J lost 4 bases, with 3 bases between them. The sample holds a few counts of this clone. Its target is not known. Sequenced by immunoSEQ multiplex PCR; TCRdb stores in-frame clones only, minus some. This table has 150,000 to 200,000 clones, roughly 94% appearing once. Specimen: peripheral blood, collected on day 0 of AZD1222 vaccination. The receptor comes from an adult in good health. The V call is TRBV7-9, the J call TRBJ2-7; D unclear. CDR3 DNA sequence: TGTGCCAGCAGCTTAAAGTACGAGCAGTACTTC. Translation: CASSLKYEQYF.